This TCR beta chain is drawn from a study of shared clonotypes between healthy human individuals. General study points: Larger estimated richness was generally recorded for naive subsets relative to memory subsets.

Comments on this clone: Its antigen is undetermined. Other DNA variants within this sample encode the same CDR3.

The study drew its donors from healthy HIV-negative adults without recent acute infections or vaccinations. All the donors were Caucasian adults who lived in Nashville, Tennessee. Subsets obtained from CD4+ cells comprised CD45RA+ naive and CD45RA-negative memory cells. The method was immunoSEQ multiplex PCR; TCRdb's version includes in-frame clones alone and lacks a portion of them. The sample has just over 2,000,000 clones, 85% to 95% seen once; the top ten hold around 0.13%. The CDR3 sequence is 14 residues long. V gave up 4 bases and J gave up 8 bases, with 14 bases separating them. The germline gives CDR1 SNHLY, CDR2 FYNNEI.

The source of this sequence is a man aged 18 to 29 in good health. The sample comprised naive CD4+ T cells sorted from blood. The subset was: CD45RA+ positively selected. This chain connects TRBV2 to TRBJ1-4; D perhaps matches TRBD1 (6 bases). The CDR3 bases are TGTGCCAGCAGTGCCGGTACAGGGAACGAAAAACTGTTTTTT. This gives the protein CASSAGTGNEKLFF. Full variable domain (missing parts from reference TRBV2 and TRBJ1-4): EPEVTQTPSHQVTQMGQEVILRCVPISNHLYFYWYRQILGQKVEFLVSFYNNEISEKSEIFDDQFSVERPDGSNFTLKIRSTKLEDSAMYFCASSAGTGNEKLFFGSGTQLSVL.